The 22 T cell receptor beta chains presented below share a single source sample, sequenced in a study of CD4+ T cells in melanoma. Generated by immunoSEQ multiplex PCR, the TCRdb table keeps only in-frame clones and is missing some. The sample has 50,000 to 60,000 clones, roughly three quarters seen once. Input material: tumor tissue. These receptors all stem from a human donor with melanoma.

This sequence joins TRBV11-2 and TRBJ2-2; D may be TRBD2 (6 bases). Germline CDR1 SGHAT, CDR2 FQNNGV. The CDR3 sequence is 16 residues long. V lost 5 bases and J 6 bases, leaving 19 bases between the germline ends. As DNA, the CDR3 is TGTGCCAGCAGCGGCTGGCAGGGAGGTAGCGCCGGGGAGCTGTTTTTT. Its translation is CASSGWQGGSAGELFF.

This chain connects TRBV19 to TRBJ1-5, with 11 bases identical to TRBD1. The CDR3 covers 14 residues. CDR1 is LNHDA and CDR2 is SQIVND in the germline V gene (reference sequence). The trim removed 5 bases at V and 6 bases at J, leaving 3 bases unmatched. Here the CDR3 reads CASSRGTGGQPQHF. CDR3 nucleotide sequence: TGTGCCAGTAGTCGGGGGACAGGGGGTCAGCCCCAGCATTTT. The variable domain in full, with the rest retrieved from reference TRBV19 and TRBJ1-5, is DGGITQSPKYLFRKEGQNVTLSCEQNLNHDAMYWYRQDPGQGLRLIYYSQIVNDFQKGDIAEGYSVSREKKESFPLTVTSAQKNPTAFYLCASSRGTGGQPQHFGDGTRLSIL.

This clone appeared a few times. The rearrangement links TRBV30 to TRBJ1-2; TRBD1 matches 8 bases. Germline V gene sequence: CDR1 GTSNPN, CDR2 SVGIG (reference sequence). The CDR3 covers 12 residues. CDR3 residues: CGWDRLNYGYTF. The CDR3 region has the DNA TGTGGATGGGACAGGCTTAACTATGGCTACACCTTC.

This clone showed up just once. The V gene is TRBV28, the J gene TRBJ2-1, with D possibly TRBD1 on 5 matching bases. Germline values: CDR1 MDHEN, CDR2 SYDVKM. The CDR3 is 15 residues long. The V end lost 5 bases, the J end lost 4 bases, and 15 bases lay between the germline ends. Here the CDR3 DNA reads TGTGCCAGCAGTCTCACAGGTACGCTATACAATGAGCAGTTCTTC. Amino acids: CASSLTGTLYNEQFF.

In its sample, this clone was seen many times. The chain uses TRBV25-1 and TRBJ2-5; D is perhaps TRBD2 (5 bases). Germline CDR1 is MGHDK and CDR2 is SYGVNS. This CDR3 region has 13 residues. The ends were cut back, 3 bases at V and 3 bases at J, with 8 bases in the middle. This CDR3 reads CASSESGKETQYF. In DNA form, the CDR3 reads TGTGCCAGCAGTGAGTCGGGAAAAGAGACCCAGTACTTC. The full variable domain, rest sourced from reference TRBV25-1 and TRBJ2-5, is EADIYQTPRYLVIGTGKKITLECSQTMGHDKMYWYQQDPGMELHLIHYSYGVNSTEKGDLSSESTVSRIRTEHFPLTLESARPSHTSQYLCASSESGKETQYFGPGTRLLVL.

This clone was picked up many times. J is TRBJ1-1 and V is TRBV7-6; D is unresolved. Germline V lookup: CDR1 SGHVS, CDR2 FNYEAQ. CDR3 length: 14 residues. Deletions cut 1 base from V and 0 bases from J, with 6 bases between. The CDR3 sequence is CASSLEGLNTEAFF. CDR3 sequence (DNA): TGTGCCAGCAGCTTAGAGGGCTTGAACACTGAAGCTTTCTTT.

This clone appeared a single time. The CDR3 bases are TGTGCCAGCAGCCCCGTGATGAACACTGAAGCTTTCTTT. Protein: CASSPVMNTEAFF. This chain uses TRBV14 with TRBJ1-1, with no clear D. This CDR3 has 13 residues. Germline V gene sequence: CDR1 SGHDN, CDR2 FVKESK. The V end was cut by 4 bases, the J end by 0 bases, with 6 bases between. Drawing the rest from reference TRBV14 and TRBJ1-1, the complete variable domain is EAGVTQFPSHSVIEKGQTVTLRCDPISGHDNLYWYRRVMGKEIKFLLHFVKESKQDESGMPNNRFLAERTGGTYSTLKVQPAELEDSGVYFCASSPVMNTEAFFGQGTRLTVV.

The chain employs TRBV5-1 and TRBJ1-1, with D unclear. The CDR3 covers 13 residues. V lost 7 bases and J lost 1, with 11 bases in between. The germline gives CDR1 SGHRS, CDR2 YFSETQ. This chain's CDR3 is CASGPVTNTEAFF. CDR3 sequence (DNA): TGCGCCAGCGGACCCGTTACGAACACTGAAGCTTTCTTT.

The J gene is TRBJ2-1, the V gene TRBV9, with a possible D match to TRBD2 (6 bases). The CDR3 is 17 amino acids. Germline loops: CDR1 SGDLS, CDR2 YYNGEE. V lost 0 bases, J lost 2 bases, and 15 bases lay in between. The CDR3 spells CASSVARVAEAYNEQFF. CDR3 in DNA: TGTGCCAGCAGCGTAGCTCGGGTAGCGGAAGCCTACAATGAGCAGTTCTTC. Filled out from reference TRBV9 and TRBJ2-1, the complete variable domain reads DSGVTQTPKHLITATGQRVTLRCSPRSGDLSVYWYQQSLDQGLQFLIQYYNGEERAKGNILERFSAQQFPDLHSELNLSSLELGDSALYFCASSVARVAEAYNEQFFGPGTRLTVL.

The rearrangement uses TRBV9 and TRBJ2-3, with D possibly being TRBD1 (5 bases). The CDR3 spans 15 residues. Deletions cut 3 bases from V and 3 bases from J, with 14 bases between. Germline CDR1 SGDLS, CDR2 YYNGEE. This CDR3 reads CASSAPRGRTDTQYF. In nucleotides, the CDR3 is TGTGCCAGCAGCGCTCCAAGGGGTCGAACAGATACGCAGTATTTT.

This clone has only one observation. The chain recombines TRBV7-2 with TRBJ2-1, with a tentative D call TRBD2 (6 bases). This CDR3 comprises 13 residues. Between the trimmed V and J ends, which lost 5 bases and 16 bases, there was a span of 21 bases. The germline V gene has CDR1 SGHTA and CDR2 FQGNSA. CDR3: CASSPDRRREAFF. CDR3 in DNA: TGTGCCAGCAGCCCCGACCGGCGGCGGGAAGCTTTCTTC.

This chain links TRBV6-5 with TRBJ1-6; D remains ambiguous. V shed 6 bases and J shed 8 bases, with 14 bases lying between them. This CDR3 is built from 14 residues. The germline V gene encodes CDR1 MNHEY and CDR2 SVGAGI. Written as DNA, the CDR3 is TGTGCCAGCAGAAGGACGAGGCCGGATTCACCCCTCCACTTT. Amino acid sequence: CASRRTRPDSPLHF.

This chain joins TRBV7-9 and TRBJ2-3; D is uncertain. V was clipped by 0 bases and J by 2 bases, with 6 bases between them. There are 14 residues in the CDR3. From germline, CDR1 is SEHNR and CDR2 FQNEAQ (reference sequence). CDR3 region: CASSLAPVTDTQYF. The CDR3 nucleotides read TGTGCCAGCAGCTTAGCACCGGTCACAGATACGCAGTATTTT.

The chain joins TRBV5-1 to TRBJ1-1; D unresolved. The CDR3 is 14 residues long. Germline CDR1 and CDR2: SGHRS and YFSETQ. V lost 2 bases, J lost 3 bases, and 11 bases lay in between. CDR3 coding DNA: TGCGCCAGCAGCTTTGGGCATGGAGACACTGAAGCTTTCTTT. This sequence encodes CASSFGHGDTEAFF.

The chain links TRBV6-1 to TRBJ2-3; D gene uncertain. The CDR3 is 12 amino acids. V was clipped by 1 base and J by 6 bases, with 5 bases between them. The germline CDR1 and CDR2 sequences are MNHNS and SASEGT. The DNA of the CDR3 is TGTGCCAGCAGTGAAGTCTTGGATACGCAGTATTTT. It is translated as CASSEVLDTQYF.

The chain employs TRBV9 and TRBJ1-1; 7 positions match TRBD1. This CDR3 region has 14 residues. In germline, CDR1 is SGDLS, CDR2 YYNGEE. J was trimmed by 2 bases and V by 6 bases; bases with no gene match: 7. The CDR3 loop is CASKPGTANTEAFF. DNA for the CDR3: TGTGCCAGCAAACCCGGGACAGCCAACACTGAAGCTTTCTTT.

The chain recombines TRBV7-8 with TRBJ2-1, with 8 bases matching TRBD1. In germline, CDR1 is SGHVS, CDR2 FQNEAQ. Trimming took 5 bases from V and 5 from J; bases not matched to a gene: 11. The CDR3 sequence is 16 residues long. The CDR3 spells CASSGSGQGSDNEQFF. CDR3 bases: TGTGCCAGCAGCGGCTCCGGACAGGGATCGGACAATGAGCAGTTCTTC.

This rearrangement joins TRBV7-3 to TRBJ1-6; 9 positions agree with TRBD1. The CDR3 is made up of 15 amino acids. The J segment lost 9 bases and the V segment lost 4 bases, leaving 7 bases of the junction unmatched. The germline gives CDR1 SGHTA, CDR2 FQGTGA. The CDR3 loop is CASSSGTGTGSPLHF. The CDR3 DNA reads TGTGCCAGCAGCTCCGGGACAGGGACGGGTTCACCCCTCCACTTT.

This CDR3 is CASSLGRGFETQYF. The CDR3, as DNA: TGTGCCAGCAGCTTAGGTCGGGGGTTTGAGACCCAGTACTTC. The rearrangement uses TRBV7-9 and TRBJ2-5; tentatively, D is TRBD2 (6 bases). Trimming shortened V by 1 base and J by 5 bases, and 11 bases separated the two germline ends. Germline CDR1 and CDR2: SEHNR and FQNEAQ (reference sequence). The CDR3 loop spans 14 amino acids.

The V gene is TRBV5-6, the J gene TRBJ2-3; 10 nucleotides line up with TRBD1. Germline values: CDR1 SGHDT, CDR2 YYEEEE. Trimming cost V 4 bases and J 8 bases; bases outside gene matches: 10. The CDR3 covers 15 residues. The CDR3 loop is CASSSKTGGRGTQYF. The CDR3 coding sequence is TGTGCCAGCAGCAGCAAGACAGGGGGCCGGGGTACGCAGTATTTT.

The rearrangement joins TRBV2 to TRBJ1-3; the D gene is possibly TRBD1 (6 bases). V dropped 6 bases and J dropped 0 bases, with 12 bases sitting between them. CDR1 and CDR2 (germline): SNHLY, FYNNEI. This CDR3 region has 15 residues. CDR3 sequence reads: CASRPTGRSGNTIYF. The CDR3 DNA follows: TGTGCCAGCAGGCCTACAGGGCGCTCTGGAAACACCATATATTTT.

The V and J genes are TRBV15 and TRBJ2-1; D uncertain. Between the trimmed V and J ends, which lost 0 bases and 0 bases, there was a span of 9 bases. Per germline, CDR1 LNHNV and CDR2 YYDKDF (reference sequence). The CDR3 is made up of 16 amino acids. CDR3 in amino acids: CATSRDARSSYNEQFF. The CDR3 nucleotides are TGTGCCACCAGCAGAGATGCTAGGAGCTCCTACAATGAGCAGTTCTTC.